These T cell receptor beta chains were read from a single sample in a study of identical twins. One entry per CDR3 protein results from TCRdb running MiXCR on the 5' RACE reads. The top ten clones hold around 8.3% of a sample with hundreds of thousands of distinct CDR3 sequences, more than 12% of them seen once. Input material: memory (CD45RO+) T cells sorted from blood. The source of these receptors is a woman aged 18 to 35 in good health. Both conserved end residues are part of each CDR3. The D gene is left open where the match is weak. Clone sizes are given selectively: once, few, many, or a class where the clone is expanded.

j_gene: TRBJ2-5
v_gene: TRBV28
abundance: -
d_gene: TRBD2
CDR3nt: TGTGCCAGCAAGATCGGGGGGGTCCAAGAGACCCAGTACTTC
CDR3aa: CASKIGGVQETQYF

j_gene: TRBJ2-2
v_gene: TRBV10-3
abundance: few
d_gene: -
CDR3nt: TGTGCCATCAGTGAGTCTGTTCTGAACACCGGGGAGCTGTTTTTT
CDR3aa: CAISESVLNTGELFF

j_gene: TRBJ2-3
v_gene: TRBV5-4
abundance: -
d_gene: -
CDR3nt: TGTGCCAGCAGCAGTAGCGTAGTGAGCACAGATACGCAGTATTTT
CDR3aa: CASSSSVVSTDTQYF

j_gene: TRBJ2-7
v_gene: TRBV15
abundance: -
d_gene: -
CDR3nt: TGTGCCACCAGCAGAGTGGCAGGGGGGTACGAGCAGTACTTC
CDR3aa: CATSRVAGGYEQYF

j_gene: TRBJ2-3
v_gene: TRBV27
abundance: few
d_gene: -
CDR3nt: TGTGCCAGCAGTTTATGGCCCCTTATCGGGTCGGGGAGCACAGATACGCAGTATTTT
CDR3aa: CASSLWPLIGSGSTDTQYF

j_gene: TRBJ2-5
v_gene: TRBV20-1
abundance: -
d_gene: -
CDR3nt: TGCAGTGCTTCCCCCCGCGTGGGGAGCCAAGAGACCCAGTACTTC
CDR3aa: CSASPRVGSQETQYF

j_gene: TRBJ2-3
v_gene: TRBV4-3
abundance: many
d_gene: -
CDR3nt: TGCGCCAGCAGCCAGACCCTAGCGCGCACAGATACGCAGTATTTT
CDR3aa: CASSQTLARTDTQYF

j_gene: TRBJ1-6
v_gene: TRBV25-1
abundance: few
d_gene: -
CDR3nt: TGTGCCAGCAGTAAGGGGAACTATAATTCACCCCTCCACTTT
CDR3aa: CASSKGNYNSPLHF

j_gene: TRBJ1-5
v_gene: TRBV20-1
abundance: many
d_gene: -
CDR3nt: TGCAGTGCTAGAGAGGGGGGGTTGGGCAATCAGCCCCAGCATTTT
CDR3aa: CSAREGGLGNQPQHF

j_gene: TRBJ2-3
v_gene: TRBV5-4
abundance: few
d_gene: -
CDR3nt: TGTGCCAGCAGCCCCGAGGGGAGCGTACAATCCACAGATACGCAGTATTTT
CDR3aa: CASSPEGSVQSTDTQYF

j_gene: TRBJ2-5
v_gene: TRBV9
abundance: once
d_gene: TRBD1
CDR3nt: TGTGCCAGCAGCGTAAGGACAGGGGGAGAGACCCAGTACTTC
CDR3aa: CASSVRTGGETQYF

j_gene: TRBJ1-2
v_gene: TRBV10-3
abundance: -
d_gene: -
CDR3nt: TGTGCCACCAACAACGGGGGAACACAGGGCTACACCTTC
CDR3aa: CATNNGGTQGYTF

j_gene: TRBJ1-1
v_gene: TRBV6-5
abundance: -
d_gene: -
CDR3nt: TGTGCCAGCAGTTACTACAGTCGAGCGGACACTGAAGCTTTCTTT
CDR3aa: CASSYYSRADTEAFF

j_gene: TRBJ2-4
v_gene: TRBV20-1
abundance: -
d_gene: TRBD1
CDR3nt: TGCAGTGCTAGAGATCGGACAGGGGCGGACATTCAGTACTTC
CDR3aa: CSARDRTGADIQYF

j_gene: TRBJ2-1
v_gene: TRBV18
abundance: few
d_gene: -
CDR3nt: TGTGCCAGCTCGCCAGACATCATCTCCTACAATGAGCAGTTCTTC
CDR3aa: CASSPDIISYNEQFF

j_gene: TRBJ1-2
v_gene: TRBV19
abundance: -
d_gene: -
CDR3nt: TGTGCCAGTAGTATCTTTCAAAACTATGGCTACACCTTC
CDR3aa: CASSIFQNYGYTF

j_gene: TRBJ2-2
v_gene: TRBV18
abundance: few
d_gene: -
CDR3nt: TGTGCCAGCATAGCCCAGCTCAACACCGGGGAGCTGTTTTTT
CDR3aa: CASIAQLNTGELFF

j_gene: TRBJ1-2
v_gene: TRBV2
abundance: many
d_gene: -
CDR3nt: TGTGCCAGCGGACGGACCTATGGCTACACCTTC
CDR3aa: CASGRTYGYTF

j_gene: TRBJ1-6
v_gene: TRBV12-3/TRBV12-4
abundance: few
d_gene: -
CDR3nt: TGTGCCAGCAGTTTATCGCAGGGAAATTCACCCCTCCACTTT
CDR3aa: CASSLSQGNSPLHF

j_gene: TRBJ2-1
v_gene: TRBV21-1
abundance: few
d_gene: -
CDR3nt: TGTGCCAGCAGCGGGAGATCCGCGCCGGCCTCCTACAATGAGCAGTTCTTC
CDR3aa: CASSGRSAPASYNEQFF

j_gene: TRBJ1-1
v_gene: TRBV12-3/TRBV12-4
abundance: many
d_gene: -
CDR3nt: TGTGCCAGCAGTTCGGACGAACTGAACACTGAAGCTTTCTTT
CDR3aa: CASSSDELNTEAFF

j_gene: TRBJ2-1
v_gene: TRBV11-3
abundance: -
d_gene: TRBD2
CDR3nt: TGTGCCAGTGGTAGCGGGAGAGGTGATGAGCAGTTCTTC
CDR3aa: CASGSGRGDEQFF

j_gene: TRBJ2-3
v_gene: TRBV20-1
abundance: -
d_gene: -
CDR3nt: TGCAGTGCTAGAGGGAGCCTCGGGGGTACGCAGTATTTT
CDR3aa: CSARGSLGGTQYF

j_gene: TRBJ2-5
v_gene: TRBV30
abundance: -
d_gene: -
CDR3nt: TGTGCCTGGATAAGGAGCGGAGAGACCCAGTACTTC
CDR3aa: CAWIRSGETQYF

j_gene: TRBJ2-1
v_gene: TRBV9
abundance: -
d_gene: -
CDR3nt: TGTGCCAGCAGCCCCGGAAACCGCGGGGTTAATGAGCAGTTCTTC
CDR3aa: CASSPGNRGVNEQFF

j_gene: TRBJ2-3
v_gene: TRBV14
abundance: few
d_gene: -
CDR3nt: TGTGCCAGCAGTTTCCTTACCACAGATACGCAGTATTTT
CDR3aa: CASSFLTTDTQYF

j_gene: TRBJ2-1
v_gene: TRBV18
abundance: -
d_gene: TRBD2
CDR3nt: TGTGCCAGCTCATTTAGCGGGTATAATTACAATGAGCAGTTCTTC
CDR3aa: CASSFSGYNYNEQFF

j_gene: TRBJ2-7
v_gene: TRBV28
abundance: -
d_gene: TRBD1
CDR3nt: TGTGCCAGCACCTACCGGGACAGGGGCTACGAGCAGTACTTC
CDR3aa: CASTYRDRGYEQYF

j_gene: TRBJ2-5
v_gene: TRBV12-3/TRBV12-4
abundance: -
d_gene: -
CDR3nt: TGTGCCAGCAGCCCCGGAGGCAGCGTGGAGACCCAGTACTTC
CDR3aa: CASSPGGSVETQYF

j_gene: TRBJ2-5
v_gene: TRBV5-1
abundance: many
d_gene: -
CDR3nt: TGCGCCAGCAGCTTGGCCGGAAGAGTAGGAGAGACCCAGTACTTC
CDR3aa: CASSLAGRVGETQYF

j_gene: TRBJ2-7
v_gene: TRBV5-1
abundance: few
d_gene: TRBD1
CDR3nt: TGCGCCAGCACCCCCACGGGACAGGGATTTTACGAGCAGTACTTC
CDR3aa: CASTPTGQGFYEQYF

j_gene: TRBJ1-3
v_gene: TRBV14
abundance: -
d_gene: -
CDR3nt: TGTGCCAGCAGCCTTTGGACGGATTTAATCTCTGGAAACACCATATATTTT
CDR3aa: CASSLWTDLISGNTIYF

j_gene: TRBJ2-5
v_gene: TRBV7-7
abundance: few
d_gene: TRBD2
CDR3nt: TGTGCCAGCAGCTTAGTGGGAGGGAATCAAGAGACCCAGTACTTC
CDR3aa: CASSLVGGNQETQYF

j_gene: TRBJ2-7
v_gene: TRBV20-1
abundance: -
d_gene: -
CDR3nt: TGCAGTGCTAGAGGGGGTTCCTACGAGCAGTACTTC
CDR3aa: CSARGGSYEQYF

j_gene: TRBJ2-1
v_gene: TRBV18
abundance: -
d_gene: TRBD2
CDR3nt: TGTGCCAGCTCAGGGACTAGCGGCTACAATGAGCAGTTCTTC
CDR3aa: CASSGTSGYNEQFF

j_gene: TRBJ2-5
v_gene: TRBV4-2
abundance: few
d_gene: -
CDR3nt: TGTGCCAGCAGCCCCGGGACTTCCCATGAGACCCAGTACTTC
CDR3aa: CASSPGTSHETQYF

j_gene: TRBJ2-7
v_gene: TRBV20-1
abundance: few
d_gene: TRBD2
CDR3nt: TGCAGTGCTAGGGTTGGACTAGCGGGGATCTACGAGCAGTACTTC
CDR3aa: CSARVGLAGIYEQYF

j_gene: TRBJ1-1
v_gene: TRBV14
abundance: many
d_gene: TRBD1
CDR3nt: TGTGCCAGCAGTCCCCTGACAGGGGGCTTTATGAACACTGAAGCTTTCTTT
CDR3aa: CASSPLTGGFMNTEAFF

j_gene: TRBJ2-1
v_gene: TRBV27
abundance: many
d_gene: -
CDR3nt: TGTGCCAGCACCCGGCAGGGAAACAATGAGCAGTTCTTC
CDR3aa: CASTRQGNNEQFF